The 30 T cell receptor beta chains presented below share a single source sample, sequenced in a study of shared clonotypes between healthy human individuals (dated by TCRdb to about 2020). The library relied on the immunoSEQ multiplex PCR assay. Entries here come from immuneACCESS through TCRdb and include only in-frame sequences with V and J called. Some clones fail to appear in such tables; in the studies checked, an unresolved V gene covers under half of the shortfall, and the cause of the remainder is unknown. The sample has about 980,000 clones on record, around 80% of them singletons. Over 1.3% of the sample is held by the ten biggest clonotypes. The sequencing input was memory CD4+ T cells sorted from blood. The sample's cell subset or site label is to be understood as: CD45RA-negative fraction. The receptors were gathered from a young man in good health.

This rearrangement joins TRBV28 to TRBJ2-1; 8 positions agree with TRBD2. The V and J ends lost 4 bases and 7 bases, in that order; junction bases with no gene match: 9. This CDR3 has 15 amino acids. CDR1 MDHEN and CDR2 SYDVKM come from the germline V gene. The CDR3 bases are TGTGCCAGCAGTTCGCCTCGCGGGGGGCTTAATGAGCAGTTCTTC. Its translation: CASSSPRGGLNEQFF.

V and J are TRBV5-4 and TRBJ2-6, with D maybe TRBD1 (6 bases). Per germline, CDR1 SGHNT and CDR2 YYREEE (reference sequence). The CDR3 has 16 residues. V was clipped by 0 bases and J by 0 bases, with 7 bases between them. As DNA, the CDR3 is TGTGCCAGCAGCTTGGGACAGGTCTCTGGGGCCAACGTCCTGACTTTC. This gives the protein CASSLGQVSGANVLTF.

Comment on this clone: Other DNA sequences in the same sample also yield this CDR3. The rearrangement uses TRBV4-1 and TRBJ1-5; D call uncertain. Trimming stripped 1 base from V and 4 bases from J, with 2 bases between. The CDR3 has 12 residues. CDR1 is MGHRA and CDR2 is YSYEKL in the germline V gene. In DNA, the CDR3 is TGCGCCAGCAGCCAAGGAAATCAGCCCCAGCATTTT. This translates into CASSQGNQPQHF.

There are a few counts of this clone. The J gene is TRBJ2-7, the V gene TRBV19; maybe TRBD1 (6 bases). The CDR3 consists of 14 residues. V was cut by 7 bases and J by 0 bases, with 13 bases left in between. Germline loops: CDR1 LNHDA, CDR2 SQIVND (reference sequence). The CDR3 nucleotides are TGTGCCAGTAAAACCGGGACATTCTCCTACGAGCAGTACTTC. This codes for CASKTGTFSYEQYF.

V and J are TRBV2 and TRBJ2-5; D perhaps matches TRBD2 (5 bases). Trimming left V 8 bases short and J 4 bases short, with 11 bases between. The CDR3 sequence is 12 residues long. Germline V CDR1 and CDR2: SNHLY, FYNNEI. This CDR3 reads CASGVGGETQYF. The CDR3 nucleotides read TGTGCCAGCGGGGTCGGAGGAGAGACCCAGTACTTC.

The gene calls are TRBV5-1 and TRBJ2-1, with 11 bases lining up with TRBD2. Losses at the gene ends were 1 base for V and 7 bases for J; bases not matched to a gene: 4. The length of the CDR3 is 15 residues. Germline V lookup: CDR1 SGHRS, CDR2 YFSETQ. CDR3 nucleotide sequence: TGCGCCAGCAGCTTGAGGGTAGCGGGAGGGAATGAGCAGTTCTTC. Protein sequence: CASSLRVAGGNEQFF.

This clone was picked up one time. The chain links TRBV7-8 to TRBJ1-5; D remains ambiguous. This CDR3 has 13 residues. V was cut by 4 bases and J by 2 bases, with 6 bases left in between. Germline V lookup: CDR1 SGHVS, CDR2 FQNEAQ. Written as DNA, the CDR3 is TGTGCCAGCAGCTCGGGTGGCAATCAGCCCCAGCATTTT. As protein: CASSSGGNQPQHF.

As DNA, the CDR3 is TGTGCCAGCAGCTCGTCAGGATCGGAGCACACTGAAGCTTTCTTT. Its translation is CASSSSGSEHTEAFF. This chain links TRBV7-9 with TRBJ1-1; D is uncertain. Germline values: CDR1 SEHNR, CDR2 FQNEAQ (reference sequence). The CDR3 length is 15 residues. V was clipped by 4 bases and J by 3 bases, with 15 bases between them.

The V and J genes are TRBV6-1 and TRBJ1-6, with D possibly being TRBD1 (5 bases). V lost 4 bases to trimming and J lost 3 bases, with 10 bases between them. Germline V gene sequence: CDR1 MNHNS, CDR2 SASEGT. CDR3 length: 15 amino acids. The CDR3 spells CASSGAGFYNSPLHF. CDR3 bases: TGTGCCAGCAGTGGGGCAGGGTTCTATAATTCACCCCTCCACTTT.

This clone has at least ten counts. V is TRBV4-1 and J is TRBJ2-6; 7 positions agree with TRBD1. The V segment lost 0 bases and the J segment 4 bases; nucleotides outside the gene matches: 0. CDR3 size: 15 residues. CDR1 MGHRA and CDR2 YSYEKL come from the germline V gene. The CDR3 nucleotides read TGCGCCAGCAGCCAAGAGGGACAGGGGGCCAACGTCCTGACTTTC. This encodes CASSQEGQGANVLTF.

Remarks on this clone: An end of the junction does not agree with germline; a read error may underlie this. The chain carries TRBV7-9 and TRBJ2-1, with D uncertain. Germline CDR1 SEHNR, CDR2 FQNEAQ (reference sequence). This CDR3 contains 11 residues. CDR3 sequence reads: CASNLSNEQFF. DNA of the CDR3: TGTGCCAGCAACTTAAGCAATGAGCAGTTCTTC.

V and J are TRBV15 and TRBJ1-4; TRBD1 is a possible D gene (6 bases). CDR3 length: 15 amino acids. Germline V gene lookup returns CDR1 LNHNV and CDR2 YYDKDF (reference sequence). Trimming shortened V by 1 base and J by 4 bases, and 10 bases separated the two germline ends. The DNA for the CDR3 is TGTGCCACCAGCAGAGCGGACAGCAGTAATGAAAAACTGTTTTTT. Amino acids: CATSRADSSNEKLFF. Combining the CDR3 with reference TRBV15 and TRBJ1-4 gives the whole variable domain DAMVIQNPRYQVTQFGKPVTLSCSQTLNHNVMYWYQQKSSQAPKLLFHYYDKDFNNEADTPDNFQSRRPNTSFCFLDIRSPGLGDTAMYLCATSRADSSNEKLFFGSGTQLSVL.

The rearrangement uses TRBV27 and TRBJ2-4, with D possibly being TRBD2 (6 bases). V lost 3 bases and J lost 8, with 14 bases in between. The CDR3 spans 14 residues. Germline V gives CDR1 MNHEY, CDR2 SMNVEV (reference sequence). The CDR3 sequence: CASSFRERPDIQYF. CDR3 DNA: TGTGCCAGCAGTTTTCGGGAGAGACCAGACATTCAGTACTTC.

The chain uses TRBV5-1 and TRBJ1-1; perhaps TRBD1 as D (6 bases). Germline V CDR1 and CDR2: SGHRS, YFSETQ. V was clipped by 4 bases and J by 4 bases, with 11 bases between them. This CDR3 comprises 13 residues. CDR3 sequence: CASSHDRSTEAFF. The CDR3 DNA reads TGCGCCAGCAGCCACGACAGGTCCACTGAAGCTTTCTTT.

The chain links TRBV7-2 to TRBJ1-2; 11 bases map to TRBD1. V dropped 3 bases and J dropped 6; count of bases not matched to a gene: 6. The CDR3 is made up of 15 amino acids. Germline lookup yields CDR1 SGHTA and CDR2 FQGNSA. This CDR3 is CASSFQPGQGDGYTF. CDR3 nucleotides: TGTGCCAGCAGCTTTCAACCGGGACAGGGGGATGGCTACACCTTC.

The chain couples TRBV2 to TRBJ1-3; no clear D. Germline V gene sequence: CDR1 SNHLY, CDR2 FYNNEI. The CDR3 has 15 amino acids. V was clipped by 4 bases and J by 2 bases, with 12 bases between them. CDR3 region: CASSVYSQPGNTIYF. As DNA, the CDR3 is TGTGCCAGCAGTGTTTACAGCCAACCTGGAAACACCATATATTTT.

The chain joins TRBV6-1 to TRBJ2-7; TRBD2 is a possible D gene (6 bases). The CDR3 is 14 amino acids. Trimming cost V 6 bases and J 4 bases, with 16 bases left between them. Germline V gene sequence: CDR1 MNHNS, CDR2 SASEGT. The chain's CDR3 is CASRGKEGKYEQYF. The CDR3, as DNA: TGTGCCAGCAGGGGAAAGGAGGGGAAGTACGAGCAGTACTTC.

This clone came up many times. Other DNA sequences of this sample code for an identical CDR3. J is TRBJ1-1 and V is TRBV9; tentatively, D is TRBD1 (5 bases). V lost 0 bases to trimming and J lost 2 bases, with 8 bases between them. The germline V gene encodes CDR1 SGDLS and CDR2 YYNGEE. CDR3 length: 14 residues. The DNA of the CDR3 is TGTGCCAGCAGCGTAGCCACAGGAAACACTGAAGCTTTCTTT. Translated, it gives CASSVATGNTEAFF. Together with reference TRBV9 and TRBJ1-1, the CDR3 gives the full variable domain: DSGVTQTPKHLITATGQRVTLRCSPRSGDLSVYWYQQSLDQGLQFLIQYYNGEERAKGNILERFSAQQFPDLHSELNLSSLELGDSALYFCASSVATGNTEAFFGQGTRLTVV.

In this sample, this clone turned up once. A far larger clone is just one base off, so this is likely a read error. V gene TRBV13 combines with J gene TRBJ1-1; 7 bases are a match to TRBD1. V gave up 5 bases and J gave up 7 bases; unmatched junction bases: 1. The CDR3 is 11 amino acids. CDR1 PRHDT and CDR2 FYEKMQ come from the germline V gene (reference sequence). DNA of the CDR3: TGTGCCAGCAGCCGGGACAGTGAAGCTTTCTTT. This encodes CASSRDSEAFF.

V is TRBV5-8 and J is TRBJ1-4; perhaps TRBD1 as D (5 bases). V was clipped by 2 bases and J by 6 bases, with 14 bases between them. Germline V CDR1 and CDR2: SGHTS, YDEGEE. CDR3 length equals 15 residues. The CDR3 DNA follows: TGTGCCAGCAGCTTTGCGGGACGGCGACATGAAAAACTGTTTTTT. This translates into CASSFAGRRHEKLFF.

This chain's CDR3 is CASSTPSVNTGELFF. The CDR3 bases are TGCGCCAGCAGCACCCCTAGCGTGAACACCGGGGAGCTGTTTTTT. The chain links TRBV5-1 to TRBJ2-2, with D possibly being TRBD2 (6 bases). This CDR3 has 15 amino acids. Germline CDR1 reads SGHRS; CDR2 reads YFSETQ. With 4 bases removed from V and 1 base from J, the gap between germline ends came to 11 bases.

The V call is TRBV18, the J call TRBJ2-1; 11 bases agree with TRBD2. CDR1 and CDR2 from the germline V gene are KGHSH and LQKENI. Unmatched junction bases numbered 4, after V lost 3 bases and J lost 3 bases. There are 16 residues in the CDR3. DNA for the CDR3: TGTGCCAGCTCACCGCCACTAGCGGGAGACTACAATGAGCAGTTCTTC. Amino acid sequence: CASSPPLAGDYNEQFF.

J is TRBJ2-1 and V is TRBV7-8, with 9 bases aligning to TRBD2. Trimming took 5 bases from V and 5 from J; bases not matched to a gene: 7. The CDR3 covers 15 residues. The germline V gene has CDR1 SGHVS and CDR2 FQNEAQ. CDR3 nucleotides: TGTGCCAGCAGCGTTGCTAGCGGGAATAACAATGAGCAGTTCTTC. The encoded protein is CASSVASGNNNEQFF.

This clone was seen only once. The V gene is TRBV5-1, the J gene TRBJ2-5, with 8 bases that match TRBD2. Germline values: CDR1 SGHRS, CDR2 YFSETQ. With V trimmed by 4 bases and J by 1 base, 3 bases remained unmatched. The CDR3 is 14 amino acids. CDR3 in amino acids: CASSRSGGQETQYF. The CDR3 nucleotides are TGCGCCAGCAGCCGAAGCGGGGGCCAAGAGACCCAGTACTTC.

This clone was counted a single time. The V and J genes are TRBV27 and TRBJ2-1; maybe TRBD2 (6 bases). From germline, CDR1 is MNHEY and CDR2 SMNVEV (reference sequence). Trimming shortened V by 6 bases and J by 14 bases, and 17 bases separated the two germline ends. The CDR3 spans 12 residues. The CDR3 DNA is TGTGCCAGCAGCCAGGACTATCTGAGAAAGTTCTTC. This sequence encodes CASSQDYLRKFF.

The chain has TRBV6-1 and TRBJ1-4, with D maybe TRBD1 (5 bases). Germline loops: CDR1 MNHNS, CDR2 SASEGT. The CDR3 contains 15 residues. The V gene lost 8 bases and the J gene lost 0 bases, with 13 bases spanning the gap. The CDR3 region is CASLQGGTTNEKLFF. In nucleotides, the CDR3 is TGTGCCAGCCTCCAGGGAGGGACAACTAATGAAAAACTGTTTTTT.

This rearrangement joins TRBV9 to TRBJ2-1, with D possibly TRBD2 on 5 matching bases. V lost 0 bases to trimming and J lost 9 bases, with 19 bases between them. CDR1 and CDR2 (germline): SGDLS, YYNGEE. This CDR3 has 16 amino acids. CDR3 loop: CASSVVPSIDRGEQFF. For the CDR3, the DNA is TGTGCCAGCAGCGTAGTGCCTAGCATAGATCGGGGTGAGCAGTTCTTC.

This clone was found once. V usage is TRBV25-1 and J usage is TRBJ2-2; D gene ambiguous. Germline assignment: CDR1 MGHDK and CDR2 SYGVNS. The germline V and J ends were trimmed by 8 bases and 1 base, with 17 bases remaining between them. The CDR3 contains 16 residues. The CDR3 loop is CASPHISRKNTGELFF. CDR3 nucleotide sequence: TGTGCCAGCCCCCATATCAGCCGGAAGAACACCGGGGAGCTGTTTTTT.

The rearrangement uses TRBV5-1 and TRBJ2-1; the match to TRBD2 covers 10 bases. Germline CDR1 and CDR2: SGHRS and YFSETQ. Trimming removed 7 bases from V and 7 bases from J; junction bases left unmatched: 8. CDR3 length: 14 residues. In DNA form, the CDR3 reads TGCGCCAGCCGCAGGACTAGCGGAGGAAATGAGCAGTTCTTC. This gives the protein CASRRTSGGNEQFF.

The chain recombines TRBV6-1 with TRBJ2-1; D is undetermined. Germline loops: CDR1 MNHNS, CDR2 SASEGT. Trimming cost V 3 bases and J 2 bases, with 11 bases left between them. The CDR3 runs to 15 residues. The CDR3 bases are TGTGCCAGCAGTGAGTTAGGACCGACCTACAATGAGCAGTTCTTC. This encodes CASSELGPTYNEQFF.